This entry is about one T cell receptor (beta chain). The CDR3 has 16 amino acids. The J segment lost 6 bases and the V segment lost 1 base, leaving 3 bases of the junction unmatched. The germline gives CDR1 SGHRS, CDR2 YFSETQ. This sample is drawn from a study of blood T cell repertoires in COVID-19. Study in general: Sites across the United States, Italy and Spain contributed samples from acute and convalescent COVID-19. Sample material is recorded as cDNA or gDNA derived from T cells, B-cell-depleted T cells, or PBMCs.

Per the original methods: From reference gene primer amplification, estimates of nucleated cell counts were derived. Using immunoSEQ multiplex PCR, the repertoire was profiled, and TCRdb retains in-frame clones only, with some absent. The DNA was the basis for D and trimming; V, J and clone size are from that table. The sample records about 340,000 clones, approximately 91% being singletons. Seattle-derived patients entered the study during active infection and were followed longitudinally. The sample consisted of peripheral blood. This TCR came from a woman between 65 and 79 years old with COVID-19, enrolled during active disease. This chain joins TRBV5-1 and TRBJ2-1, with 14 bases matching TRBD2. The CDR3 here is CASSLPTSGGANEQFF. CDR3 nucleotide sequence: TGCGCCAGCAGCTTGCCGACTAGCGGGGGGGCCAATGAGCAGTTCTTC. The full variable domain, in which reference TRBV5-1 and TRBJ2-1 provide the parts outside the CDR3, is KAGVTQTPRYLIKTRGQQVTLSCSPISGHRSVSWYQQTPGQGLQFLFEYFSETQRNKGNFPGRFSGRQFSNSRSEMNVSTLELGDSALYLCASSLPTSGGANEQFFGPGTRLTVL.